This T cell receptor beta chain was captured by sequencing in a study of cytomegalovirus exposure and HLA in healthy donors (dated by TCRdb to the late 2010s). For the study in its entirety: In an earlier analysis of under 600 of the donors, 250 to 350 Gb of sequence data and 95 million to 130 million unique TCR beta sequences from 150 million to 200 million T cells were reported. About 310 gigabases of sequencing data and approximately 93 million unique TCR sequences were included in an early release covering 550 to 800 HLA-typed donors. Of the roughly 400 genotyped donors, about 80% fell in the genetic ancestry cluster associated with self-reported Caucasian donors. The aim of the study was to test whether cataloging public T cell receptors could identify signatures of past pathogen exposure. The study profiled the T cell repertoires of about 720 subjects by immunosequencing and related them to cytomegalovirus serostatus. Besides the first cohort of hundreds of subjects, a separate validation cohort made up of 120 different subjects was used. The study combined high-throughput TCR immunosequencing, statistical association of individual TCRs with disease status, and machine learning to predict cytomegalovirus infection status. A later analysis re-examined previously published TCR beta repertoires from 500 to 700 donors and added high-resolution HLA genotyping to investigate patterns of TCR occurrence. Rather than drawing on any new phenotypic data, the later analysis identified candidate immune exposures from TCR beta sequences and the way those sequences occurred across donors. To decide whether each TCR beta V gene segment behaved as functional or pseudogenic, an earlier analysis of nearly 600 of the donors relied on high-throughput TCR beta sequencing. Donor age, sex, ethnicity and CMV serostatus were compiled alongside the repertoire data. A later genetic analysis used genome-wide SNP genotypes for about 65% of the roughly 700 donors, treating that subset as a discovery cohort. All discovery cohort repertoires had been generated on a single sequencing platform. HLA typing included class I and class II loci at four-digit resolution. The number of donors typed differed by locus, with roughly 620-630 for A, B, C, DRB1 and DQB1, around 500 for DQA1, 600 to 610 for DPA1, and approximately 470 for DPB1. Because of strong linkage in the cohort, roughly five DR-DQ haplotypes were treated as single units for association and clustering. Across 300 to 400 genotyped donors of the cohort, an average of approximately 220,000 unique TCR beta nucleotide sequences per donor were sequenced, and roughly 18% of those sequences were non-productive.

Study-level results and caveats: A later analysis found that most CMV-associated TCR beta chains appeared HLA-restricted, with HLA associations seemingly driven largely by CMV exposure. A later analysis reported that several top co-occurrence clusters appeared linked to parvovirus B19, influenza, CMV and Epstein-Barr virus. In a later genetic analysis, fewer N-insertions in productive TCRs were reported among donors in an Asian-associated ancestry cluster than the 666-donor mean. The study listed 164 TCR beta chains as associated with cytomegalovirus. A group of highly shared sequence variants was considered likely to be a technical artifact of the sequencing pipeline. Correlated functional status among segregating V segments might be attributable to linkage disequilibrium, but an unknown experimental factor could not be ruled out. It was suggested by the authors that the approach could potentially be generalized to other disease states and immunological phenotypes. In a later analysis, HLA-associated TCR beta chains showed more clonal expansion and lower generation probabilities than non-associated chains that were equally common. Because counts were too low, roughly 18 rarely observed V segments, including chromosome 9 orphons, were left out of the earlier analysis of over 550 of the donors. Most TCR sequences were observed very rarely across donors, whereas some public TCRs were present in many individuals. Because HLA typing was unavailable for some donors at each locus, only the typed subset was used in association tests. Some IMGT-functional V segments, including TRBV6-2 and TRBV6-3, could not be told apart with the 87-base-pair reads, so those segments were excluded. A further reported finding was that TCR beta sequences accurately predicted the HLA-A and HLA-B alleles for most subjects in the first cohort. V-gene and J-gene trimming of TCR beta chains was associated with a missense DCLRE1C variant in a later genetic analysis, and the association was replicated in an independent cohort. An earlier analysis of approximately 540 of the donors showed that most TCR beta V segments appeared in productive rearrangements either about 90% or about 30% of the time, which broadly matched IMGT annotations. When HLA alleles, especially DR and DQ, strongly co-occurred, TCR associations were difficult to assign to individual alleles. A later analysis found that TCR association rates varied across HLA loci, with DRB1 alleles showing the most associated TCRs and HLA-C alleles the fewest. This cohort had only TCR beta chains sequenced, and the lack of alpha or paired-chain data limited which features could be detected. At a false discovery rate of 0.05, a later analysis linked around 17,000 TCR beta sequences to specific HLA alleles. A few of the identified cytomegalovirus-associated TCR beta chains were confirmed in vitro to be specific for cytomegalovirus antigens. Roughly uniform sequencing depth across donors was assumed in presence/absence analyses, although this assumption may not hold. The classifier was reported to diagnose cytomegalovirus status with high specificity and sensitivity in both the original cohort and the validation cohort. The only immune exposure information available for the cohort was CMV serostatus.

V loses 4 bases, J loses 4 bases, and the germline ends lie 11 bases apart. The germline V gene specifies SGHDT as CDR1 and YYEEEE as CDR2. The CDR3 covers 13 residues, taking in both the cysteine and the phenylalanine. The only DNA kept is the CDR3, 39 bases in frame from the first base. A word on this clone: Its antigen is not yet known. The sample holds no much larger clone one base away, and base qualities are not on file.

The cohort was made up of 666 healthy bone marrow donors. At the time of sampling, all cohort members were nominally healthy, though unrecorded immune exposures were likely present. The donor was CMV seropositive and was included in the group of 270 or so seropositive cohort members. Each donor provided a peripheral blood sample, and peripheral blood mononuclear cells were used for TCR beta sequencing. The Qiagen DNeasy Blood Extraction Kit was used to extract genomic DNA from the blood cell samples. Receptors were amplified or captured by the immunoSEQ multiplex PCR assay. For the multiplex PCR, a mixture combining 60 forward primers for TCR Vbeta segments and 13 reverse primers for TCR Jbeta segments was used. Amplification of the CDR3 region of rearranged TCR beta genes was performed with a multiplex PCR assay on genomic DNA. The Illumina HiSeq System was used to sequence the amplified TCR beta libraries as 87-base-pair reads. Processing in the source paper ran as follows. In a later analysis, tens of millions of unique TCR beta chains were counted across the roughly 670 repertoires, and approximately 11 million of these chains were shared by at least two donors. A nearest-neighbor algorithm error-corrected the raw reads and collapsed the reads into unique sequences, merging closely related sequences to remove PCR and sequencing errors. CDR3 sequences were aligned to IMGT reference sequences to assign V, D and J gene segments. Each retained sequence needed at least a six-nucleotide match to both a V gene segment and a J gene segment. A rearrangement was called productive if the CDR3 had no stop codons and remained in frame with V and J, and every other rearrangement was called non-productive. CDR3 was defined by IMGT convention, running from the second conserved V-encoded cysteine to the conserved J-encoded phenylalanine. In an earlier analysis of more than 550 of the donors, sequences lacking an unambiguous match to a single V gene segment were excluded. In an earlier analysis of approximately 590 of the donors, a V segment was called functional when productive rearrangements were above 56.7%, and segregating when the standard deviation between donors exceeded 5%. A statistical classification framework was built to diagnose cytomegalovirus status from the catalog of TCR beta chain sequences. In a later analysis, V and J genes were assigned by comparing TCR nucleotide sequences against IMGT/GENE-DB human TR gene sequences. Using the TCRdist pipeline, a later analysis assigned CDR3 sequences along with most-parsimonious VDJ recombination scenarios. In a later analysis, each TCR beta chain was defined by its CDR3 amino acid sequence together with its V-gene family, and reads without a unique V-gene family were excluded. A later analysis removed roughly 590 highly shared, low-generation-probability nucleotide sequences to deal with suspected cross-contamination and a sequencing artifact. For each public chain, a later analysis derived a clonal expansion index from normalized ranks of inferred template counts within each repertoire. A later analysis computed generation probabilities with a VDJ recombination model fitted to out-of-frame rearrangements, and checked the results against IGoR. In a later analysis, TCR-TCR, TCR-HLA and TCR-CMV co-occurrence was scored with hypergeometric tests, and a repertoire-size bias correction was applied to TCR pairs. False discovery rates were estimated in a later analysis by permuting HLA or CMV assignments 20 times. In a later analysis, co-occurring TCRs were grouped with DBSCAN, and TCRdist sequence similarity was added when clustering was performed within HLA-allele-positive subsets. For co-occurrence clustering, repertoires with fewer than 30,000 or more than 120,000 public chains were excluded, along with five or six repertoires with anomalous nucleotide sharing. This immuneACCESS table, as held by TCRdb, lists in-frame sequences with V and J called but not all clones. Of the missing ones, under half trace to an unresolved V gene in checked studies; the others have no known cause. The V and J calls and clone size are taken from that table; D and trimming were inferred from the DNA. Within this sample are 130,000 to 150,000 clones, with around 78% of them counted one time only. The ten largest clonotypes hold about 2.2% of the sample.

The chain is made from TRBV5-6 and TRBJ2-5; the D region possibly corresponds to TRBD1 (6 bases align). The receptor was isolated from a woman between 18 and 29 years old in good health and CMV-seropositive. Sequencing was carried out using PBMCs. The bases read TGTGCCAGCAGCCCGATAGGGGGAGAGACCCAGTACTTC. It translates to CASSPIGGETQYF.